The present T cell receptor (beta chain) was sequenced within a study of blood T cell repertoires in COVID-19. Study summary: Collection of acute and convalescent COVID-19 samples took place in the United States, Italy and Spain. Sample material is recorded as cDNA or gDNA derived from T cells, B-cell-depleted T cells, or PBMCs.

Authors' methods: Reference gene primers were amplified, and this amplification served to estimate nucleated cell counts. The assay was immunoSEQ multiplex PCR, and TCRdb's table has in-frame clones only and misses some. V and J calls and clone size are as listed in that table; D and trimming were resolved from the DNA. Of 250,000 to 350,000 clones listed, about four fifths are singletons. This clone was recorded once. The CDR3 contains 17 residues. The germline V gene has CDR1 MDHEN and CDR2 SYDVKM. V shed 4 bases, J shed 1 base, and the junction held 6 bases outside the gene matches. Patients from Seattle were sampled longitudinally, starting during active infection.

The receptor comes from a person aged 65-85 years with COVID-19, enrolled during active disease. The sample taken for sequencing was peripheral blood. This chain joins TRBV28 and TRBJ1-6; the match to TRBD1 covers 8 bases. The CDR3 DNA sequence: TGTGCCAGCAGTTCCATTCGACAGGGGTCCTATAATTCACCCCTCCACTTT. Its protein product is CASSSIRQGSYNSPLHF.